This T cell receptor (beta chain) came from a study of shared clonotypes between healthy human individuals. Study-wide findings and caveats: Around 5.3% of naive CD4 clonotypes were shared across a few donors.

CD8 cells classed as naive were CD45RO-negative and positively selected for CCR7, excluding terminally differentiated effector memory CD45RA+ cells. Of note for this clone: Its antigen is not known.

CDR1 is MDHEN, CDR2 SYDVKM, per germline. V shed 4 bases, J shed 5 bases, and the junction held 18 bases outside the gene matches. This CDR3 spans 19 amino acids. Libraries were prepared by immunoSEQ multiplex PCR; TCRdb keeps only in-frame clonotypes and omits some of them. There are 450,000 to 700,000 clones in the sample; 95% to 96% occur only once, and 0.085% to 0.11% lies in the top ten. The gene calls are TRBV28 and TRBJ2-1, with 9 bases lining up with TRBD1. The sequenced material came from naive CD8+ T cells sorted from blood. The clonotype comes from a woman in her twenties or thirties in good health. This CDR3 is CASSYTLPNRDREDNEQFF. CDR3 DNA sequence: TGTGCCAGCAGTTATACCTTACCAAACCGGGACAGGGAGGACAATGAGCAGTTCTTC.